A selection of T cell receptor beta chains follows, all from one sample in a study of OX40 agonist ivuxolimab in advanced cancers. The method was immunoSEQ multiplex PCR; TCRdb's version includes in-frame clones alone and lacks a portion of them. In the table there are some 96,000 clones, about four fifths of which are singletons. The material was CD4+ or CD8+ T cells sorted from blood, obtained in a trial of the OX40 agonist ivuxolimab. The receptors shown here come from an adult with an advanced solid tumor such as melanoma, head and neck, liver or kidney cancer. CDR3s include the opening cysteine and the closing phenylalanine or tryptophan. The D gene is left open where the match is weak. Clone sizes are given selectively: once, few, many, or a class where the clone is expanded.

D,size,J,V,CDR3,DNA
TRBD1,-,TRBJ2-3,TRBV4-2,CASSPRRRDRVKDTQYF,TGTGCCAGCAGCCCACGACGTCGGGACAGGGTGAAAGATACGCAGTATTTT
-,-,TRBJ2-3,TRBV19,CASSLLGDTQYF,TGTGCCAGTAGCCTCCTAGGCGATACGCAGTATTTT
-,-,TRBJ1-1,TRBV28,CASSLVPVGNTEAFF,TGTGCCAGCAGTTTAGTTCCGGTTGGAAACACTGAAGCTTTCTTT
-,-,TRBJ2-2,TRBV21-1,CASSTPPPGQENTGELFF,TGTGCCAGCAGCACGCCGCCCCCGGGACAGGAGAACACCGGGGAGCTGTTTTTT
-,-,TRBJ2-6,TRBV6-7,CASSPRKRIYKRANVLTF,TGTGCCAGCAGTCCGAGAAAGCGTATTTACAAGCGGGCCAACGTCCTGACTTTC
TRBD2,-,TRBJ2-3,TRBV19,CASKRREARDTQYF,TGTGCCAGTAAACGGCGGGAGGCCAGAGATACGCAGTATTTT
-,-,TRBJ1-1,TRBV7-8,CASSLALDRNTEAFF,TGTGCCAGCAGCTTAGCCCTGGACAGGAACACTGAAGCTTTCTTT
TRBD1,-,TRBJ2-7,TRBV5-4,CASSRGQGVTYEQYF,TGTGCCAGCAGCCGAGGGCAGGGGGTAACCTACGAGCAGTACTTC
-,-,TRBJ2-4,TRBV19,CASSPPGLAKNIQYF,TGTGCCAGTAGCCCCCCGGGACTAGCCAAAAACATTCAGTACTTC
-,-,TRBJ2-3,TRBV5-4,CASSLEGYARTDTQYF,TGTGCCAGCAGCTTGGAGGGGTATGCGCGTACAGATACGCAGTATTTT
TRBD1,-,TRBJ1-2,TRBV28,CASSFRTGVRYGYTF,TGTGCCAGCAGTTTCCGGACAGGGGTTAGGTATGGCTACACCTTC
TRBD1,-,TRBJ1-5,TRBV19,CASSKLMGQASNQPQHF,TGTGCCAGTAGTAAACTTATGGGACAGGCGAGCAATCAGCCCCAGCATTTT
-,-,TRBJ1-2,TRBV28,CASSLDISRRGYTF,TGTGCCAGCAGCCTGGACATTTCCAGGCGAGGCTACACCTTC
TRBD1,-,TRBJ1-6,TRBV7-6,CASSSRQGTDSPLHF,TGTGCCAGCAGCTCAAGACAGGGTACGGATTCACCCCTCCACTTT
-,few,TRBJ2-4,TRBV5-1,CASSSTQNIQYF,TGCGCCAGCAGCTCCACACAAAACATTCAGTACTTC
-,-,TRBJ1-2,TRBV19,CASSMGTDRAMSGYTF,TGTGCCAGTAGTATGGGGACCGACCGCGCCATGAGCGGCTACACCTTC
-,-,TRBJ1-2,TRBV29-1,CSVEDGWIRGYTF,TGCAGCGTTGAAGATGGGTGGATCCGGGGCTACACCTTC
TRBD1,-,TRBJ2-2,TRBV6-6,CASSQPSRGPGELFF,TGTGCCAGCAGTCAACCCAGCAGGGGGCCCGGGGAGCTGTTTTTT
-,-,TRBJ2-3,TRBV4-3,CASSQDLLLSALTDTQYF,TGCGCCAGCAGCCAAGATCTTCTCCTTTCGGCTCTCACGGATACGCAGTATTTT
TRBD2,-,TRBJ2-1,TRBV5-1,CASRPGLAGNEQFF,TGCGCCAGTCGACCGGGACTAGCGGGGAATGAGCAGTTCTTC
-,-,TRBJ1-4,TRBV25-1,CASRGRGPNEKLFF,TGTGCCAGCAGGGGGCGGGGGCCTAATGAAAAACTGTTTTTT
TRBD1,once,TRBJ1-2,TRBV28,CASRPGTGIYGYTF,TGTGCCAGCAGACCTGGGACAGGGATTTATGGCTACACCTTC
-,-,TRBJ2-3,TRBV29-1,CSVEEPLGPAGRPIGRF,TGCAGCGTTGAAGAGCCCCTCGGACCAGCGGGCCGACCCATAGGCAGGTTT
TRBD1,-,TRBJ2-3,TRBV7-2,CASSPRQGGTDTQYF,TGTGCCAGCAGCCCTCGACAGGGAGGCACAGATACGCAGTATTTT
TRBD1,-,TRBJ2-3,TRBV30,CAWVPGQGLSDTQYF,TGTGCCTGGGTCCCAGGACAGGGTTTATCAGATACGCAGTATTTT
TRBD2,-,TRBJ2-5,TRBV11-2,CASSLSRGLAGLQETQYF,TGTGCCAGCAGTTTAAGCCGAGGGCTAGCGGGACTACAAGAGACCCAGTACTTC
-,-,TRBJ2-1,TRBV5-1,CASKDGPQEGEQFF,TGCGCCAGCAAGGACGGGCCTCAGGAGGGGGAGCAGTTCTTC
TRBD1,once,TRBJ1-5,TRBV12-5,CASGLQGGSNQPQHF,TGTGCTAGTGGTTTGCAGGGGGGTAGCAATCAGCCCCAGCATTTT
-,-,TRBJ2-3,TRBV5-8,CASSPRTASTDTQYF,TGTGCCAGCAGCCCAAGGACAGCTAGCACAGATACGCAGTATTTT
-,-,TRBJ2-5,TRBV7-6,CASSLTRGETQYF,TGTGCCAGCAGCCTCACTAGGGGCGAGACCCAGTACTTC
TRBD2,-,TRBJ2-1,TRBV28,CASRSGTSGANEQFF,TGTGCCAGCAGGTCCGGGACTAGCGGAGCCAATGAGCAGTTCTTC
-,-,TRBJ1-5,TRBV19,CASSIKGSGNQPQHF,TGTGCCAGTAGTATTAAGGGTTCGGGCAATCAGCCCCAGCATTTT
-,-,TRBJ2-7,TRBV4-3,CASSPSGRAVYEQYF,TGCGCCAGCAGCCCGTCGGGACGAGCCGTCTACGAGCAGTACTTC
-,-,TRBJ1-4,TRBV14,CASSQDGREINEKLFF,TGTGCCAGCAGCCAAGACGGCAGGGAAATTAATGAAAAACTGTTTTTT
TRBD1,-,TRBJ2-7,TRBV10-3,CAIREGQGRHEQYF,TGTGCCATCAGAGAAGGACAGGGACGTCACGAGCAGTACTTC
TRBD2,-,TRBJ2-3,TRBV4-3,CASSQDWGGDLGADTQYF,TGCGCCAGCAGCCAAGATTGGGGAGGGGACTTGGGGGCAGATACGCAGTATTTT
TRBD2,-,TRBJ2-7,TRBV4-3,CASSQVTGTSGREQYF,TGCGCCAGCAGCCAAGTTACCGGGACTAGCGGGCGCGAGCAGTACTTC
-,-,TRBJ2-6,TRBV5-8,CASSAGTLTGANVLTF,TGTGCCAGCAGCGCCGGGACCTTAACAGGGGCCAACGTCCTGACTTTC
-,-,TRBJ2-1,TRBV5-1,CASKTSNEQFF,TGCGCCAGCAAGACTAGCAATGAGCAGTTCTTC
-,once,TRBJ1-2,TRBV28,CASSFLGGAPGYTF,TGTGCCAGCAGTTTCTTGGGGGGGGCGCCCGGCTACACCTTC
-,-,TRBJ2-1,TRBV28,CASIGPGSHNEQFF,TGTGCCAGCATCGGACCGGGGAGCCACAATGAGCAGTTCTTC
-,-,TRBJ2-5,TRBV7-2,CASSLTETQYF,TGTGCCAGCAGCTTAACGGAGACCCAGTACTTC
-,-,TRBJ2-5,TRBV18,CASSPPENRETQYF,TGTGCCAGCTCACCACCGGAGAATCGAGAGACCCAGTACTTC
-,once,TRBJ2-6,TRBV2,CASSEALRGGTTSNSGANVLTF,TGTGCCAGCAGTGAAGCGCTTCGGGGTGGCACCACTTCTAACTCTGGGGCCAACGTCCTGACTTTC
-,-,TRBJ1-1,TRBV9,CASSVGAGYRVTEAFF,TGTGCCAGCAGCGTAGGGGCAGGGTATAGGGTCACTGAAGCTTTCTTT
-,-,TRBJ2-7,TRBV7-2,CASSLREGGSYEQYF,TGTGCCAGCAGCTTAAGGGAAGGGGGGAGTTACGAGCAGTACTTC
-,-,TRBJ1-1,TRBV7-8,CASSLGPGNTEAFF,TGTGCCAGCAGCTTAGGGCCTGGGAACACTGAAGCTTTCTTT
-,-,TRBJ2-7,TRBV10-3,CAISRRGGGEQYF,TGTGCCATCAGTAGGCGTGGGGGCGGCGAGCAGTACTTC
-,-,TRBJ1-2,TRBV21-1,CASSKALMGQSGGYTF,TGTGCCAGCAGCAAAGCGCTAATGGGGCAGTCCGGTGGCTACACCTTC
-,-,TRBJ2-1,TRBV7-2,CASSLVTRRYNEQFF,TGTGCCAGCAGCTTAGTGACTAGACGTTACAATGAGCAGTTCTTC
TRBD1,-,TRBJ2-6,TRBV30,CAWRGQGSGANVLTF,TGTGCCTGGAGGGGACAGGGCTCTGGGGCCAACGTCCTGACTTTC
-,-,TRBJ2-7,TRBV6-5,CASRSGGGGSYEQYF,TGTGCCAGCAGGTCAGGGGGAGGGGGCTCCTACGAGCAGTACTTC
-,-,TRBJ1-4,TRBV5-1,CASSLGPLSNEKLFF,TGCGCCAGCAGCTTGGGCCCTTTGAGTAATGAAAAACTGTTTTTT